The sequence of this TCR beta chain was determined in a study of T cell responses to AZD1222 COVID-19 vaccine (dated by TCRdb to about 2021). In the study overall: AZD1222 recipients with second doses at about 4 weeks or about 12 weeks were pooled, because spike-specific TCR depth and breadth did not differ between schedules. TCR sequencing was performed for fewer than 250 trial participants, of whom about 210 were given two doses of AZD1222 and around 25 were given two doses of MenACWY control vaccine. Trial participants were enrolled into age subgroups of 18-55, 56-69 and 70-plus years, which contained approximately 150, 30 and 60 TCR-sequenced participants, respectively.

The CDR1 and CDR2 encoded by the germline V gene (reference sequence) are SEHNR and FQNEAQ. CDR3 length: 16 amino acids, cysteine to phenylalanine. The kept DNA is CDR3 alone, 48 bases in frame from the first base. V and J lose 7 bases and 0 bases, and a span of 16 bases separates them. Results the study describes overall, beyond this receptor: Participants were mostly white British and included more females than males, and it was suggested by the authors that clonal diversity may have been underestimated. After two AZD1222 doses, both the breadth and the depth of spike-specific TCRs were significantly higher than at day 0 and than in MenACWY recipients. The 56-69-year group was small, and its depth increase did not reach significance, likely because of low power. Reportedly, close to half of the unique spike-specific TCRs recognized epitopes lying outside the regions that are mutated in the B.1.351 and B.1.1.7 variants. Only five to seven AZD1222 recipients were SARS-CoV-2 seropositive at baseline, limiting conclusions about previously exposed vaccinees. Vaccine-associated CD4 TCRs spanned the whole spike protein, with dominant responses in regions 160-218 and 743-854. No day 14 peak-response samples were available, so repertoires were characterized only after the peak T cell response.

As for this clone: Its antigen specificity is not known. No qualities accompany the bases; no much larger clone lies one base away.

The CDR3 regions of human TCRbeta chains were analyzed by immunosequencing. Regarding the original processing steps: Repertoire TCRs were matched against a reference library of SARS-CoV-2-specific TCRs generated with the MIRA antigen-specificity platform. Breadth meant the fraction of unique TCRs that were SARS-CoV-2-associated, whereas depth meant the fraction of total T cells that were SARS-CoV-2-associated. Using the MIRA data, each spike-specific TCR was assigned both to the spike region to which the TCR was reactive and to a CD4 or CD8 class. Log10-transformed breadth and depth values were compared by one-way ANOVA with Sidak's multiple comparisons tests. Entries here come from immuneACCESS through TCRdb and include only in-frame sequences with V and J called. Some clones fail to appear in such tables; in the studies checked, an unresolved V gene covers under half of the shortfall, and the cause of the remainder is unknown. D and trimming were read from the DNA, whereas the V and J calls and clone size are those reported in that table. Here the sample has some 130,000 clones; around 90% occur a single time. The ten largest clones represent 6.3% of the sample.

According to the study, the label for this sample's time point signals: baseline before first vaccination. Vaccinee samples were obtained from the UK trials COV001 and COV002, which included a single-blind randomized controlled phase 2/3 trial of AZD1222 (ChAdOx1 nCoV-19) in healthy adults. For TCRbeta chain sequencing, PBMC samples were collected from trial participants at day 0 and at day 28 after the second dose. The starting material was peripheral blood, obtained on day 0 of AZD1222 vaccination. The chain is encoded by TRBV7-9 joined to TRBJ1-3; D gene: possibly TRBD1, on 5 matching bases. This receptor was taken from an adult in good health. The sequence in DNA is TGTGCCAGCACCTCCCCCAGGGTTAACTCTGGAAACACCATATATTTT. It is translated as CASTSPRVNSGNTIYF.